This T cell receptor (beta chain) was recovered during a study of PD-1 blockade in classical Hodgkin lymphoma. General study findings and limits: According to reports, newly diagnosed patients had lower baseline TCR diversity than healthy donors, and relapsed/refractory patients had lower baseline TCR diversity still. By C4D1, CD4+ diversity increased significantly, especially in complete responders. Similar baseline diversity was found in complete responders and newly diagnosed patients.

CDR1 and CDR2 (germline): SGHNT, YENEEA. The V and J ends lost 2 bases and 5 bases respectively, with 19 bases between them. This CDR3 region has 17 residues. Time point in this sample: cycle 4 day 1 (C4D1), after around six weeks of nivolumab. Every patient was affected by relapse after autologous stem cell transplantation, while exposure to brentuximab vedotin was not uniform. It was by magnetic negative selection that CD4+ T cells were purified from thawed PBMCs. When best responses were assessed, they were complete response, partial response or progressive disease. Assay used: immunoSEQ multiplex PCR; TCRdb lists only in-frame clones, some missing. This table holds about 21,000 clones, 65% to 80% found once. Remarks on this clone: Its antigen is undetermined.

This clonotype originated in a human donor with classical Hodgkin lymphoma. Sequenced here: CD4+ T cells from blood, sampled before the fourth cycle of nivolumab. The rearrangement links TRBV11-3 to TRBJ2-1, with D possibly TRBD1 on 6 matching bases. In DNA, the CDR3 is TGTGCCAGCAGCTTACGATCTACCGGGACACCTAACAATGAGCAGTTCTTC. Translated: CASSLRSTGTPNNEQFF.